This TCR beta chain was obtained from a study of identical twins. Study-wide results and caveats: Cord blood beta clonotypes present at high abundance carried fewer insertions; no such pattern appeared in memory repertoires. The same donors were not followed; conclusions instead depended on cross-sectional statistical analysis.

This clonotype came up a few times. Its antigen is undetermined. TCRdb fed the 5' RACE reads into MiXCR, producing one record per CDR3 protein. Of roughly 770,000 distinct CDR3 sequences in the sample, about 20% are singletons; the top ten hold less than 15%. The same data also went into a second study, on T cells expressing NK-cell markers.

Sequenced material: PBMCs. This receptor was taken from a young woman in good health.

CDR3 DNA: TGTGCCAGCAGTACACCGGGACAGGGGAAGGGCTACACCTTC. Its protein is CASSTPGQGKGYTF. The J gene is TRBJ1-2, the V gene TRBV6-1; TRBD1 aligns across 10 bases. In germline, CDR1 is MNHNS, CDR2 SASEGT. With V trimmed by 5 bases and J by 8 bases, 8 bases remained unmatched. The CDR3 has 14 residues.